This T cell receptor (beta chain) was identified in a study of vaccination effects on CD4 cells after COVID-19. Before sequencing took place, the ViraFEST assay used viral peptide pools to expand antigen-specific CD4+ T cells. The culture ran for about 10 days, and then CD4+ T cells were isolated. Nucleocapsid antibodies stayed negative before and after vaccination, showing no earlier SARS-CoV-2 infection. The CDR3 length is 16 residues. Germline assignment: CDR1 KGHSH and CDR2 LQKENI. Trimming at V came to 0 bases and at J to 2 bases, leaving 3 bases not matched to a gene. On this clone: Its antigen is not identified.

Some clones are missing from TCRdb's copy, which holds only in-frame ones; the method was immunoSEQ multiplex PCR. The repertoire consists of 55,000 to 75,000 clones, with roughly three quarters occurring once and the leading ten covering 2.8%. V usage is TRBV18 and J usage is TRBJ2-2; 7 bases map to TRBD2. Sequencing was performed on CD4+ T cells from PBMCs cultured with HCoV-NL63 spike peptides, taken before COVID-19 vaccination. This clonotype was sampled from a human donor who received a COVID-19 vaccine. CDR3 in amino acids: CASSPPGLPNTGELFF. CDR3 DNA: TGTGCCAGCTCACCACCGGGACTACCTAACACCGGGGAGCTGTTTTTT.